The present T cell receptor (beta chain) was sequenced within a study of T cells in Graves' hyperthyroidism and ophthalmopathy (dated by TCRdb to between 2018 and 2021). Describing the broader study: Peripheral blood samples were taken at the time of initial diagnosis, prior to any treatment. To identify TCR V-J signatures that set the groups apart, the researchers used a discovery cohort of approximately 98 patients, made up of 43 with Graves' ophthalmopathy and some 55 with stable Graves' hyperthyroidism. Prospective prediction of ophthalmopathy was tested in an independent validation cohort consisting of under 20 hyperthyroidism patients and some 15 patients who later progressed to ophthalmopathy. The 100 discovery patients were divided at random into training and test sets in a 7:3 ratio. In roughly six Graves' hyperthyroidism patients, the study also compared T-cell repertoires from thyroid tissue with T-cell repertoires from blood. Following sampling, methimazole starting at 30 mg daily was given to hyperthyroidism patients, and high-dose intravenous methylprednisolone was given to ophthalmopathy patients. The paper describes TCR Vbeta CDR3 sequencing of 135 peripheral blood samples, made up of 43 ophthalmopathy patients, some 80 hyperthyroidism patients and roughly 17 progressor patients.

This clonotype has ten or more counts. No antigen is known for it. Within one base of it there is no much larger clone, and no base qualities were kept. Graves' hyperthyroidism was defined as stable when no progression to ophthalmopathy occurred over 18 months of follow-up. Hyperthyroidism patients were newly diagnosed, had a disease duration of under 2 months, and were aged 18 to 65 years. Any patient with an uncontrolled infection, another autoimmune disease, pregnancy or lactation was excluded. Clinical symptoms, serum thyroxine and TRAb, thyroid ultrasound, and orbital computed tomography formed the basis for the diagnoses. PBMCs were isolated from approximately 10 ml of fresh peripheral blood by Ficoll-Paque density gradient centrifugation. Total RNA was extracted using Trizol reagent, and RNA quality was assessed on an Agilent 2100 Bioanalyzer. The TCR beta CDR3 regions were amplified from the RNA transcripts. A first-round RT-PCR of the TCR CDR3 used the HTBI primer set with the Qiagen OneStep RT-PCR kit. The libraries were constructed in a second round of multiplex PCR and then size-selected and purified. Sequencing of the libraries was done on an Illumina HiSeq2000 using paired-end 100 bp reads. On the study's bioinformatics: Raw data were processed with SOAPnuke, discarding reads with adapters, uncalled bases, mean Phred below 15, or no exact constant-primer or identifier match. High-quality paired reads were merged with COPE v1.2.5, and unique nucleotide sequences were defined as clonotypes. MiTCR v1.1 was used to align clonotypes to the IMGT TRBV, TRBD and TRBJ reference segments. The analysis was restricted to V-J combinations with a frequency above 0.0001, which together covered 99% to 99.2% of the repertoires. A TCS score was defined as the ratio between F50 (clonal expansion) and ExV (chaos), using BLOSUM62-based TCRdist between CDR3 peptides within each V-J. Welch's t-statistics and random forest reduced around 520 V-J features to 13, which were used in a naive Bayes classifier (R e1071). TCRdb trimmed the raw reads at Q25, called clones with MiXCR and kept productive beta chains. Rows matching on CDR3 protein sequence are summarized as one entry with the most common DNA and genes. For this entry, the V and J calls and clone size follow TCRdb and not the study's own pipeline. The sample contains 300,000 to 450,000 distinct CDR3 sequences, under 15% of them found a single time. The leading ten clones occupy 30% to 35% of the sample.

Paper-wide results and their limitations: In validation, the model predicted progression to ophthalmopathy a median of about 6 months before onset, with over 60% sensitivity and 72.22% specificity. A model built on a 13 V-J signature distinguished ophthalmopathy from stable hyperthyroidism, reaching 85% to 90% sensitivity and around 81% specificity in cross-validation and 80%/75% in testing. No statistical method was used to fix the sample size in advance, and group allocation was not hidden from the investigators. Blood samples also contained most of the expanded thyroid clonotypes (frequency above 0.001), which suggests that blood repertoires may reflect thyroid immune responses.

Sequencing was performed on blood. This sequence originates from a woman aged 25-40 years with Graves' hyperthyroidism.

The CDR3 has the sequence CASSPHYGLAGGGTGELFF. The nucleotides are TGTGCCAGCAGCCCGCACTATGGACTAGCGGGAGGTGGGACCGGGGAGCTGTTTTTT. This chain is built from TRBV7-3 and TRBJ2-2; TRBD2 matches 14 bases in the middle. CDR1 and CDR2 are drawn from the germline V gene: SGHTA, FQGTGA. The CDR3 measures 19 amino acids from cysteine to phenylalanine. Here the CDR3 DNA is all that survives: 57 bases in frame from base 1. V has 5 bases trimmed and J has 5 bases trimmed; junction bases matching no gene number 13.